The clone carrying this T cell receptor (beta chain) showed up many times. A second PCR, run for about 6 to 12 cycles, used a sample-barcoded 5' primer plus a J-beta primer mix. Each sample yielded at least 3 million CDR3-containing paired-end reads. TCRdb independently ran MiXCR on the 5' RACE reads; one entry per CDR3 protein. The sample holds about 930,000 distinct CDR3 sequences; about 28% are singletons and the top ten take approximately 10%. CDR1 is SGHDN and CDR2 is FVKESK in the germline V gene. The CDR3 is 14 residues long. V was trimmed by 1 base and J by 4 bases, leaving 5 bases between them. This specimen comes from a study of blood T cells in healthy people across ages. These data were also filed under a second study, of T cells of mothers and their children. That work states: Slightly higher overlap, not significant, was seen in related mother-child pairs than in unrelated pairs.

This sequence was found in a woman aged 40 to 50 in good health. The chain employs TRBV14 and TRBJ1-6, with D possibly being TRBD1 (5 bases). Sequencing input: blood. The CDR3 reads CASSQGQYNSPLHF. In DNA form, the CDR3 reads TGTGCCAGCAGCCAAGGACAGTATAATTCACCCCTCCACTTT. Full variable domain (outside the CDR3, taken from reference TRBV14 and TRBJ1-6): EAGVTQFPSHSVIEKGQTVTLRCDPISGHDNLYWYRRVMGKEIKFLLHFVKESKQDESGMPNNRFLAERTGGTYSTLKVQPAELEDSGVYFCASSQGQYNSPLHFGNGTRLTVT.